The 5 T cell receptor beta chains presented below share a single source sample, sequenced in a study of early T cells in non-severe SARS-CoV-2 infection. TCRdb re-derived calls from the 5' RACE reads in MiXCR, one entry per CDR3 protein. Of about 52,000 distinct CDR3 sequences listed, about 11% are singletons. Source material: whole blood. Every receptor here comes from an adult who was a healthcare worker with PCR-confirmed SARS-CoV-2 infection or an uninfected control (not recorded which).

In its sample, this clonotype was seen a few times. The chain employs TRBV6-1 and TRBJ1-1; D remains unclear. The germline V and J ends were trimmed by 6 bases and 0 bases, with 8 bases remaining between them. CDR1 and CDR2 from the germline V gene are MNHNS and SASEGT. CDR3 size: 13 residues. The CDR3 protein is CASRGWMNTEAFF. CDR3 bases: TGTGCCAGCAGAGGTTGGATGAACACTGAAGCTTTCTTT.

The table lists this clonotype with many counts. This chain links TRBV5-4 with TRBJ2-1; possibly TRBD1 for D (5 bases). CDR3 size: 16 residues. V was cut by 7 bases and J by 0 bases, with 17 bases left in between. Looked up from germline, CDR1 is SGHNT and CDR2 is YYREEE (reference sequence). CDR3 nucleotide sequence: TGTGCCAGCTCCCCGTCAGGGTTTCCCTCCTACAATGAGCAGTTCTTC. It translates to CASSPSGFPSYNEQFF. Together with reference TRBV5-4 and TRBJ2-1, the CDR3 gives the full variable domain: ETGVTQSPTHLIKTRGQQVTLRCSSQSGHNTVSWYQQALGQGPQFIFQYYREEENGRGNFPPRFSGLQFPNYSSELNVNALELDDSALYLCASSPSGFPSYNEQFFGPGTRLTVL.

A note on this clonotype: At one end the junction does not follow the germline gene, possibly because of a read error. This rearrangement joins TRBV7-9 to TRBJ2-2, with D tentatively TRBD1 (6 bases). This CDR3 region has 16 residues. Per germline, CDR1 SEHNR and CDR2 FQNEAQ (reference sequence). The CDR3 spells CTSSPKGVRNTGELFF. The DNA for the CDR3 is TGTACCAGCAGCCCGAAGGGGGTTAGGAACACCGGGGAGCTGTTTTTT.

The chain carries TRBV6-4 and TRBJ2-1; 11 positions agree with TRBD2. V trimming: 6 bases; J trimming: 10 bases; junction bases outside the gene matches: 11. Germline CDR1 reads MRHNA; CDR2 reads SNTAGT. The CDR3 contains 15 residues. This chain's CDR3 is CASSIAGGPREEQFF. CDR3 nucleotide sequence: TGTGCCAGCAGCATAGCGGGAGGGCCGAGGGAGGAGCAGTTCTTC.

Many counts were recorded for this clonotype. This chain links TRBV20-1 with TRBJ2-3; TRBD2 agrees at 12 bases. Germline CDR1 reads DFQATT; CDR2 reads SNEGSKA (reference sequence). This CDR3 is 16 amino acids long. Trimming cost V 4 bases and J 4 bases; bases outside gene matches: 9. CDR3: CSAINLAGGPSDTQYF. The DNA of the CDR3 is TGCAGTGCTATCAACCTAGCGGGGGGGCCCTCAGATACGCAGTATTTT.